This T cell receptor (beta chain) came from a study of blood T cell repertoires in COVID-19. The V gene's germline CDR1 is LGHDT and CDR2 YNNKEL (reference sequence). Trimming removed 4 bases at V and 2 bases at J, with 12 bases between. The CDR3 has 16 amino acids. Libraries were prepared by immunoSEQ multiplex PCR; TCRdb keeps only in-frame clonotypes and omits some of them. The repertoire holds 150,000 to 200,000 clones, with roughly four fifths as singletons. This clone was detected only a few times. The specimen was peripheral blood. The genes are TRBV3-1 (or the pseudogene TRBV3-2) and TRBJ1-6; D is undetermined. This clonotype was obtained from a human donor in a cohort sampled during active COVID-19. In nucleotides, the CDR3 is TGTGCCAGCAGCCGATTCGAGGGTCCCTATAATTCACCCCTCCACTTT. It codes for CASSRFEGPYNSPLHF.